This T cell receptor beta chain originates from a study of identical twins. Study-wide results and limits: Insertions were fewer in abundant cord blood beta clonotypes, whereas memory repertoires showed none of this pattern. The study found excess low generation probability among twin-shared out-of-frame alpha sequences.

This clonotype was counted many times. Its antigen is unidentified. TCRdb re-called the 5' RACE reads through MiXCR, storing one row per CDR3 protein. Among about 660,000 distinct CDR3 sequences, roughly 8% were seen once, and the ten largest hold approximately 0.89%. Everyone who gave samples was a healthy Caucasian. V lost 0 bases, J lost 7 bases, and 11 bases lay in between. The CDR3 totals 15 residues. Germline CDR1 and CDR2: SGHRS and YFSETQ. Separately, the same data were catalogued under a study of yellow fever vaccine responses in identical twins. That paper notes: Reports say the vaccine T cell response in twins looked partly convergent and partly personalized.

The J gene is TRBJ1-6, the V gene TRBV5-1; TRBD1 is a possible D gene (5 bases). This receptor was obtained from a woman aged 18-35 years in good health. The sequencing input was PBMCs. The DNA of the CDR3 is TGCGCCAGCAGCTTGGTAGGGGACCCCAATTCACCCCTCCACTTT. Amino acid sequence: CASSLVGDPNSPLHF.